The present T cell receptor (beta chain) was sequenced within a study of shared clonotypes between healthy human individuals. The CDR3 totals 14 residues. V trimming: 6 bases; J trimming: 2 bases; junction bases outside the gene matches: 4. CDR1 and CDR2 (germline): WNHNN, SYGVQD (reference sequence). Only a few counts were recorded for this clone. Clones were read by immunoSEQ multiplex PCR, and TCRdb kept only the in-frame ones, dropping some. This sample carries 2 million to 2.5 million clones, over 85% of them seen once, and the ten largest clones take 0.39%. V is TRBV10-1 and J is TRBJ1-3, with 7 bases fitting TRBD1. The TCR comes from a man aged 18 to 35 in good health. Some clones in this sample may be carry-over from other donors' samples. The specimen was naive CD4+ T cells from PBMCs. The subset is: CD45RA+ positively selected. The CDR3, as DNA: TGCGCCAGCAGCCACGACAGGGCTGGAAACACCATATATTTT. It encodes CASSHDRAGNTIYF.